The T cell receptor (beta chain) under discussion was sequenced for a study of blood T cells in healthy people across ages (dated by TCRdb to 2015 to 2017). Some background on the complete study: Template switching captured roughly one uniquely barcoded TCR beta cDNA molecule per two T cells in model experiments. The study analyzed two additional independent replicas of 1 million unique cDNA reads from the same blood draw for two donors, one aged 18 to 30 and one aged 80 or older. The donors were split into four age groups: young (average 16 years), middle-aged (39), aged (approximately 60) and long-lived (about 82). The study measured age-related changes in TCR beta repertoire diversity using deep sequencing normalized with unique cDNA molecular identifiers. To avoid experimental bias, donors of different ages were distributed randomly across sequencing lanes.

The method was 5' RACE. The reads were generated on an Illumina HiSeq 2500. The second PCR ran for about 7 to 11 cycles and used a J-beta primer mix along with a sample-barcoded 5' primer. A unique molecular identifier was introduced onto each TCR beta cDNA molecule by a template-switch 5' adaptor carrying 12 random nucleotides. Each sample yielded at least 3 million CDR3-containing paired-end reads. First-strand cDNA was synthesized from all RNA with the Mint cDNA synthesis kit, primed by a TRBC-specific oligonucleotide. Following uracil-DNA glycosylase treatment, a first 18-cycle PCR with universal primers M1SS and BC2_uni_R was performed on all cDNA. Concerning the study's data processing: For normalization, 1 million high-quality reads, each with a distinct molecular identifier, were randomly selected from each sample. Reads sharing molecular identifiers were discarded rather than binned into consensus sequences. MiTCR, run with a Q25 quality threshold and the strictest error-elimination algorithm, handled CDR3 identification, clonotype clustering and error correction. A nonparametric unseen species model with Euler transformation was used to estimate a lower bound on total TCR beta diversity. Starting from the raw public reads, TCRdb applied fastp trimming at Q25, assembled clones with MiXCR and retained in-frame beta chains. Identical CDR3 protein sequences are pooled into one entry, listed with their most common genes and DNA. TCRdb, not the original authors, processed these V and J calls. The sample table holds about 1.8 million distinct CDR3 sequences, of which around 48% were seen once. The top ten clonotypes cover approximately 2% of the sample.

Counted from cysteine to phenylalanine, this CDR3 has 12 amino acids. Only the CDR3 portion is preserved as DNA: 36 bases, with reading frame beginning at the first base. From a lookup of the germline V gene (reference sequence), CDR1 and CDR2 are MNHEY and SMNVEV. Trimming at the junction amounts to 0 bases on V and 9 bases on J, and the germline ends lie 9 bases apart. On this clonotype: Its cognate antigen has yet to be identified. No qualities accompany the bases; no much larger clone lies one base away.

The study at large found these results: A strong correlation was found between observed TCR beta diversity and the percentage of naive T cells measured by flow cytometry. The long-lived group showed more naive CD4+ T cells, fewer expanded clones and increased TCR diversity than the aged group, suggesting age selection. Observed TCR beta diversity per million T cells fell roughly linearly with age, and a significant reduction was already apparent by age about 38. Total diversity estimates from one million sequenced T cells were considered lower bounds and underestimates. Conclusive comparison of naive and antigen-experienced compartments was prevented by the profiling of bulk unsorted PBMCs. Because the CMV infection status of the donors was unknown, age-related changes in expanded clonotypes may potentially have been confounded.

Donors were 39 systemically healthy Caucasian individuals from Russia aged 6 to 90 years. Each donor gave around 9.8 milliliters of peripheral blood, collected into EDTA-treated Vacutainer tubes. Ficoll-Paque density-gradient centrifugation was used to isolate PBMCs, with at least 6 million per sample. Total RNA, at least 5.5 micrograms per sample, was extracted from PBMCs with Trizol reagent. For every donor, an aliquot of PBMCs went through flow cytometry to measure the percentages of naive CD45RAhigh/CD27high T cells. The TCR comes from a woman between 40 and 55 years old in good health. The receptor chain draws on TRBV27 and TRBJ2-7, with the D gene not confidently named. The sequencing sample was made of blood. Read as DNA, the sequence is TGTGCCAGCAGTTTATCCGGTGTGGGGCAGTACTTC. It codes for CASSLSGVGQYF.